The 5 T cell receptor beta chains listed next were all sequenced from one sample in a study of blood T cell repertoires in COVID-19. Some clones are missing from TCRdb's copy, which holds only in-frame ones; the method was immunoSEQ multiplex PCR. The sample includes approximately 100,000 clones, roughly 90% of them seen just once. The sequenced sample was peripheral blood. Receptors originate from a human donor with COVID-19, enrolled during active disease. The donor label of this sample is uncertain.

This sequence joins TRBV28 and TRBJ1-2; tentative D call: TRBD1 (5 bases). Germline CDR1 reads MDHEN; CDR2 reads SYDVKM. The CDR3 spans 16 residues. Trimming stripped 6 bases from V and 6 bases from J, with 23 bases between. The DNA for the CDR3 is TGTGCCAGCAGACCCGACCGATGGGGGGAGGAGAATGGCTACACCTTC. It yields the protein CASRPDRWGEENGYTF.

The chain recombines TRBV6-5 with TRBJ2-5; 8 bases agree with TRBD2. V lost 4 bases, J lost 4 bases, and 8 bases stayed unmatched. Germline CDR1 MNHEY, CDR2 SVGAGI. The CDR3 extends over 15 amino acids. The CDR3 reads CASSSAERELETQYF. In nucleotides, the CDR3 is TGTGCCAGCAGTTCGGCCGAGCGGGAGTTAGAGACCCAGTACTTC.

This rearrangement joins TRBV27 to TRBJ1-2; no firm D call. This CDR3 spans 13 amino acids. Trimming took 4 bases from V and 8 from J, leaving 14 bases between them. Germline values: CDR1 MNHEY, CDR2 SMNVEV (reference sequence). CDR3 coding DNA: TGTGCCAGCAGTTCTAGATACGGTGGCGGCTACACCTTC. This gives the protein CASSSRYGGGYTF.

V usage is TRBV19 and J usage is TRBJ2-3, with 15 bases identical to TRBD2. This CDR3 is 17 amino acids long. V lost 6 bases and J lost 4; bases outside the gene matches: 8. Germline assignment: CDR1 LNHDA and CDR2 SQIVND (reference sequence). CDR3 DNA: TGTGCCAGTAGCCGGACTAGCGGGGGGGCAATCGCAGATACGCAGTATTTT. Protein sequence: CASSRTSGGAIADTQYF.

V and J are TRBV19 and TRBJ1-5, with 10 bases matching TRBD1. After removal of 4 bases from V and 8 bases from J, the junction contained 5 bases not matched to a gene. Germline CDR1 and CDR2: LNHDA and SQIVND (reference sequence). The CDR3 covers 14 residues. DNA of the CDR3: TGTGCCAGTAGTAGGGGACAGGGGATAAAGCCCCAGCATTTT. It codes for CASSRGQGIKPQHF.